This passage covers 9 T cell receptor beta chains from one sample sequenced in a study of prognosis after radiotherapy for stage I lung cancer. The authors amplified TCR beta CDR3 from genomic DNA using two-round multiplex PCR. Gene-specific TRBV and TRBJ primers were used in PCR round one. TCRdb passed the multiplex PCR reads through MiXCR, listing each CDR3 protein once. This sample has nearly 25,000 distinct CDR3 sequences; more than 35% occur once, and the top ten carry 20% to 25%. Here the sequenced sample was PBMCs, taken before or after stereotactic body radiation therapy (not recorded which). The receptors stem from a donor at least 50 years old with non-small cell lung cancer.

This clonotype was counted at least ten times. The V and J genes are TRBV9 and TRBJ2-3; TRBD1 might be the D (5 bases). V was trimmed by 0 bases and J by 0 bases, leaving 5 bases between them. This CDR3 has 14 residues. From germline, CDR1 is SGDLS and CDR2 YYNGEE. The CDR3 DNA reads TGTGCCAGCAGCGTAGACAGGAGCACAGATACGCAGTATTTT. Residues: CASSVDRSTDTQYF.

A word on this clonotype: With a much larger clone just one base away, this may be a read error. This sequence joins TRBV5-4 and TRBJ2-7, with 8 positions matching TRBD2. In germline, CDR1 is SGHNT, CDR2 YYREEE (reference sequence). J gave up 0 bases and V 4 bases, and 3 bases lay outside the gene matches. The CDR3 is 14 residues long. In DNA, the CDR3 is TGTGCCAGCAGCAAAGCGGGAGTCTCCTACGAGCAGTACTTC. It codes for CASSKAGVSYEQYF.

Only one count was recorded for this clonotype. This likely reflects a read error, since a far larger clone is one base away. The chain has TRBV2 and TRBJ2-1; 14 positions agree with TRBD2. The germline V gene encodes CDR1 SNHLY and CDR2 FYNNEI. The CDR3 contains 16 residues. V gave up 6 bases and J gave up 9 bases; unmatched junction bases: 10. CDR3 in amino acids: CASSTPGLAGGGEQFF. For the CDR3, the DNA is TGTGCCAGCAGCACGCCTGGACTAGCGGGAGGTGGTGAGCAGTTCTTC.

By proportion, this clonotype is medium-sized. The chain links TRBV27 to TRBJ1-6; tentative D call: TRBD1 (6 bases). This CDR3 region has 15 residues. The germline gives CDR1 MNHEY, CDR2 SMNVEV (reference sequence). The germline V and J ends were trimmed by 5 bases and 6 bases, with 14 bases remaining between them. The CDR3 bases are TGTGCCAGCAGTGTCGCCGGGACACTTAATTCACCCCTCCACTTT. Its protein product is CASSVAGTLNSPLHF.

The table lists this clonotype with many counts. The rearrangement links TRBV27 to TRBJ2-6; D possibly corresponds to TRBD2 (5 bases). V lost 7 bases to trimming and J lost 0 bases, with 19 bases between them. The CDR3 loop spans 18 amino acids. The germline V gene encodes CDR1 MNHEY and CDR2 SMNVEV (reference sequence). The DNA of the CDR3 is TGTGCCAGCATGAGGGTAGTCCTTATGGGCTCTGGGGCCAACGTCCTGACTTTC. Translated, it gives CASMRVVLMGSGANVLTF.

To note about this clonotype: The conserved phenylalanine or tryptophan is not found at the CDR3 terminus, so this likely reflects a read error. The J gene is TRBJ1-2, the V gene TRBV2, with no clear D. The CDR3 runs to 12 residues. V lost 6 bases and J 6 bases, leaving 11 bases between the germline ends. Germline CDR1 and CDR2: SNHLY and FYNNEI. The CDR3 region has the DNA TGTGCCAGCAGCGTTATTGATCATGGCTACACCCTC. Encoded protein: CASSVIDHGYTL.

This CDR3 reads CASSFGGPSRYTEAFF. The CDR3 bases are TGTGCCAGCAGTTTTGGGGGGCCTTCGAGGTACACTGAAGCTTTCTTT. The genes are TRBV28 and TRBJ1-1; weak D call: TRBD1 (6 bases). The V end lost 3 bases, the J end lost 3 bases, and 17 bases lay between the germline ends. The germline gives CDR1 MDHEN, CDR2 SYDVKM. The CDR3 contains 16 residues.

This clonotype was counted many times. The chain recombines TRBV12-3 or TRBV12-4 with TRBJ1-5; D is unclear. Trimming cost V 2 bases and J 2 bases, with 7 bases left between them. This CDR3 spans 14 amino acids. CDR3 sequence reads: CASSLSTRNQPQHF. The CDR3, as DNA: TGTGCCAGCAGTTTAAGCACACGCAATCAGCCCCAGCATTTT.

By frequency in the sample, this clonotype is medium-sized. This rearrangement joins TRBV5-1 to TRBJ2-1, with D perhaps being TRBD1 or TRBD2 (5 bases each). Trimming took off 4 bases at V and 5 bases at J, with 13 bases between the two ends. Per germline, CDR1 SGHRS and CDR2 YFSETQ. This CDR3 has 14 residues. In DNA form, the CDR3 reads TGCGCCAGCAGCAGGACTGACAGCAACAATGAGCAGTTCTTC. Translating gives CASSRTDSNNEQFF.